These 27 T cell receptor beta chains were sequenced from one sample in a study of identical twins (dated by TCRdb to 2016 to 2017). The method behind the library was 5' RACE. For sequencing, an Illumina HiSeq 2000 was employed. TCRdb passed the public sequencing reads through fastp at Q25 and MiXCR, retaining productive beta sequences. Each entry merges the rows of one CDR3 protein and shows their most common DNA and genes. Counted in this sample were a few hundred thousand distinct CDR3 sequences; roughly 9.5% of them appeared once. The ten largest clonotypes hold 3% of the sample. This sample also belongs to another study, concerning yellow fever vaccine responses in identical twins.

The sample comprised PBMCs. These receptors all come from a woman aged 18-35 years in good health.

V and J are TRBV3-1 and TRBJ2-1; 7 nucleotides line up with TRBD1. J was trimmed by 0 bases and V by 4 bases; bases with no gene match: 3. CDR3 length equals 15 residues. The germline V gene encodes CDR1 LGHDT and CDR2 YNNKEL (reference sequence). The chain's CDR3 is CASSRGQPSYNEQFF. The CDR3 region has the DNA TGTGCCAGCAGCCGGGGACAGCCCTCCTACAATGAGCAGTTCTTC.

This clonotype showed up just a few times. The chain recombines TRBV11-1 with TRBJ2-1, with 7 bases lining up with TRBD1. This CDR3 has 14 residues. Germline V lookup: CDR1 SGHAT, CDR2 FQDESV (reference sequence). Trimming at V came to 3 bases and at J to 6 bases, leaving 5 bases not matched to a gene. The CDR3 nucleotides are TGTGCCAGCAGCTTCAACAGGGGCCCCAATGAGCAGTTCTTC. It encodes CASSFNRGPNEQFF.

This clonotype has a count of ten or more. This rearrangement joins TRBV7-9 to TRBJ2-3, with 8 bases fitting TRBD2. CDR3 length: 17 amino acids. Trimming took 4 bases from V and 2 from J; bases not matched to a gene: 11. Germline loops: CDR1 SEHNR, CDR2 FQNEAQ (reference sequence). CDR3 amino acids: CASSSALAGGPTDTQYF. Written as DNA, the CDR3 is TGTGCCAGCAGCTCCGCTCTGGCGGGGGGCCCCACAGATACGCAGTATTTT.

This clonotype was seen a handful of times. This chain uses TRBV6-1 with TRBJ2-7; D not resolved. Looked up from germline, CDR1 is MNHNS and CDR2 is SASEGT. This CDR3 comprises 13 residues. Trimming left V 5 bases short and J 2 bases short, with 10 bases between. The CDR3 bases are TGTGCCAGCAGTCGTAACCAGGCCTACGAGCAGTACTTC. Translation: CASSRNQAYEQYF.

This clonotype occurred a few times. The chain recombines TRBV28 with TRBJ2-7; D is possibly TRBD1 (5 bases). CDR1 is MDHEN, CDR2 SYDVKM, per germline. This CDR3 has 14 amino acids. V dropped 4 bases and J dropped 2 bases, with 12 bases sitting between them. The CDR3 spells CASSSTDTTYEQYF. In DNA, the CDR3 is TGTGCCAGCAGTTCGACGGACACCACCTACGAGCAGTACTTC.

This clonotype was counted at least ten times. The CDR3 is CASSQESLGAAYGYTF. CDR3 nucleotide sequence: TGTGCCAGCAGCCAAGAAAGTCTAGGAGCGGCGTATGGCTACACCTTC. V usage is TRBV3-1 and J usage is TRBJ1-2; D ambiguous. V gave up 0 bases and J gave up 5 bases, with 16 bases separating them. Germline V gene data show CDR1 as LGHDT and CDR2 as YNNKEL (reference sequence). CDR3 size: 16 residues.

Many counts were recorded for this clonotype. This chain links TRBV6-2 or TRBV6-3 with TRBJ2-7; the D gene is possibly TRBD2 (6 bases). The V end was cut by 0 bases, the J end by 3 bases, with 15 bases between. The germline V gene has CDR1 MNHEY and CDR2 SVGEGT. The CDR3 runs 16 residues. The CDR3, as DNA: TGTGCCAGCAGTTACTCGACGGGGGAGATGGTCTACGAGCAGTACTTC. Its translation: CASSYSTGEMVYEQYF.

This clonotype showed up just a few times. The rearrangement links TRBV7-9 to TRBJ2-3; 8 bases are shared with TRBD1. Germline trimming cut 2 bases from V and 5 bases from J; bases unmatched to any gene: 9. The V gene's germline CDR1 is SEHNR and CDR2 FQNEAQ (reference sequence). This CDR3 has 16 amino acids. The CDR3 loop reads CASSLRQGMSGDTQYF. DNA for the CDR3: TGTGCCAGCAGCTTACGACAGGGGATGTCGGGAGATACGCAGTATTTT.

CDR3 protein: CASSVGQSPTYEQYF. The CDR3, as DNA: TGTGCCAGCAGCGTAGGACAGTCCCCCACCTACGAGCAGTACTTC. The chain carries TRBV9 and TRBJ2-7, with D maybe TRBD1 (5 bases). CDR1 is SGDLS and CDR2 is YYNGEE in the germline V gene. The length of the CDR3 is 15 residues. The V gene lost 0 bases and the J gene lost 2 bases, with 12 bases spanning the gap.

The gene calls are TRBV11-1 and TRBJ2-5; 7 nucleotides agree with TRBD1. Germline loops: CDR1 SGHAT, CDR2 FQDESV (reference sequence). V was pared by 4 bases and J by 2 bases, with 10 bases of the junction left unmatched. This CDR3 is built from 16 residues. In DNA, the CDR3 is TGTGCCAGCAGCTACGGGACAGCGGTCGGGCAAGAGACCCAGTACTTC. Translated, it gives CASSYGTAVGQETQYF.

This clonotype was picked up a small number of times. The chain recombines TRBV7-9 with TRBJ1-5; tentative D call: TRBD1 (5 bases). This CDR3 has 15 amino acids. V was trimmed by 5 bases and J by 1 base, leaving 12 bases between them. Germline CDR1 and CDR2: SEHNR and FQNEAQ (reference sequence). CDR3 sequence reads: CASSPSGASNQPQHF. In nucleotides, the CDR3 is TGTGCCAGCAGCCCTAGTGGGGCGAGCAATCAGCCCCAGCATTTT.

V and J are TRBV6-2 or TRBV6-3 and TRBJ1-2; D is undetermined. The CDR3 spans 14 residues. Germline V CDR1 and CDR2: MNHEY, SVGEGT. The ends were cut back, 2 bases at V and 8 bases at J, with 15 bases in the middle. The CDR3 DNA is TGTGCCAGCAGTTACGAGATGGCAGCCCTCGGCTACACCTTC. It yields the protein CASSYEMAALGYTF.

This clonotype has a handful of counts. The chain is built from TRBV20-1 and TRBJ2-2; 13 bases align to TRBD2. This CDR3 is 17 amino acids long. Germline CDR1 reads DFQATT; CDR2 reads SNEGSKA (reference sequence). V lost 0 bases, J lost 4 bases, and 5 bases stayed unmatched. The DNA for the CDR3 is TGCAGTGCTAGAGATACGGGACTAGCGGGGCTCACCGGGGAGCTGTTTTTT. Protein product: CSARDTGLAGLTGELFF.

A few counts support this clonotype. The chain employs TRBV27 and TRBJ2-5; D is possibly TRBD1 or TRBD2 (6 bases each). Trimming took off 0 bases at V and 9 bases at J, with 29 bases between the two ends. The CDR3 contains 19 residues. Germline V lookup: CDR1 MNHEY, CDR2 SMNVEV (reference sequence). CDR3 sequence reads: CASSLSVPFSGAIPGAQYF. DNA for the CDR3: TGTGCCAGCAGTTTATCGGTCCCCTTCTCGGGGGCCATTCCCGGGGCCCAGTACTTC.

The CDR3 loop is CASSQGNGYEQFF. The CDR3 nucleotides are TGCGCCAGCAGCCAAGGAAATGGTTATGAGCAGTTCTTC. The chain joins TRBV4-3 to TRBJ2-1; D remains unclear. Trimming pared 1 base from V and 8 bases from J, leaving 9 bases between. Looked up from germline, CDR1 is LGHNA and CDR2 is YSLEER. The CDR3 spans 13 residues.

This chain connects TRBV10-3 to TRBJ2-7; 13 bases are a match to TRBD2. Per the germline V gene, CDR1 is ENHRY and CDR2 is SYGVKD. Trimming removed 3 bases from V and 6 bases from J; junction bases left unmatched: 5. There are 15 residues in the CDR3. In nucleotides, the CDR3 is TGTGCCATCAGTGATCCAGGACTAGCGGGAGTCGAGCAGTACTTC. Translated, it gives CAISDPGLAGVEQYF.

The rearrangement links TRBV25-1 to TRBJ1-3; D uncertain. V lost 3 bases and J 4 bases, leaving 10 bases between the germline ends. Germline CDR1 reads MGHDK; CDR2 reads SYGVNS. The CDR3 sequence is 14 residues long. The CDR3 region has the DNA TGTGCCAGCAGTGATACAGTGCGCGGAAACACCATATATTTT. Residues: CASSDTVRGNTIYF.

The chain carries TRBV6-5 and TRBJ2-2; 9 bases agree with TRBD1. Germline V gives CDR1 MNHEY, CDR2 SVGAGI. The CDR3 spans 16 residues. The V and J ends lost 0 bases and 6 bases, in that order; junction bases with no gene match: 5. The CDR3 loop is CASSYSTGTGSGELFF. The DNA for the CDR3 is TGTGCCAGCAGTTACTCAACCGGGACAGGGTCCGGGGAGCTGTTTTTT.

This chain joins TRBV12-3 or TRBV12-4 and TRBJ1-3; D call uncertain. Between the trimmed V and J ends, which lost 6 bases and 0 bases, there was a span of 12 bases. This CDR3 spans 15 amino acids. The CDR3 bases are TGTGCCAGCAGCTCCCGGGCAGCCTCTGGAAACACCATATATTTT. Protein sequence: CASSSRAASGNTIYF.

In this sample, this clonotype turned up a few times. The chain carries TRBV6-5 and TRBJ2-2; TRBD2 matches 8 bases. Germline CDR1 reads MNHEY; CDR2 reads SVGAGI. V trimming: 2 bases; J trimming: 0 bases; junction bases outside the gene matches: 8. The CDR3 consists of 18 residues. The CDR3 DNA is TGTGCCAGCAGTTACCACGCTACGGGGGGGGCGAACACCGGGGAGCTGTTTTTT. Its translation: CASSYHATGGANTGELFF.

A note on this clonotype: A much larger clone differs from this one at a single base, so this may be a read error. The chain combines TRBV4-2 with TRBJ2-3; 8 bases line up with TRBD2. CDR3 length: 18 amino acids. V lost 4 bases and J lost 1; bases outside the gene matches: 13. Germline-derived CDR1 and CDR2 are LGHNA and YNFKEQ. CDR3 protein: CASSPAESGGEGTDTQYF. The CDR3 DNA reads TGTGCCAGCAGCCCGGCGGAGTCGGGAGGGGAGGGCACAGATACGCAGTATTTT.

This clonotype appeared a few times. This sequence joins TRBV9 and TRBJ1-2, with D unclear. The CDR3 sequence is 16 residues long. V lost 0 bases, J lost 2 bases, and 14 bases lay in between. Germline lookup yields CDR1 SGDLS and CDR2 YYNGEE. CDR3 region: CASSVGAPHVNYGYTF. CDR3 nucleotide sequence: TGTGCCAGCAGCGTAGGGGCCCCACATGTGAACTATGGCTACACCTTC. The variable domain in full, with the rest retrieved from reference TRBV9 and TRBJ1-2, is DSGVTQTPKHLITATGQRVTLRCSPRSGDLSVYWYQQSLDQGLQFLIQYYNGEERAKGNILERFSAQQFPDLHSELNLSSLELGDSALYFCASSVGAPHVNYGYTFGSGTRLTVV.

This chain connects TRBV5-1 to TRBJ2-2; D is possibly TRBD2 (5 bases). Trimming cost V 4 bases and J 8 bases, with 12 bases left between them. Germline lookup yields CDR1 SGHRS and CDR2 YFSETQ. This CDR3 is built from 13 residues. Here the CDR3 DNA reads TGCGCCAGCAGCCCAACCGGAGGAGGGGAGCTGTTTTTT. Its translation: CASSPTGGGELFF.

CDR3 region: CASSLVVRATVTYEQYF. As DNA, the CDR3 is TGTGCCAGCAGTTTAGTGGTTCGGGCTACCGTTACCTACGAGCAGTACTTC. The V gene is TRBV12-3 or TRBV12-4, the J gene TRBJ2-7; D gene unclear. Trimming shortened V by 1 base and J by 2 bases, and 18 bases separated the two germline ends. The CDR3 is 17 residues long.

The gene calls are TRBV25-1 and TRBJ2-7; D is ambiguous. This CDR3 region has 17 residues. The ends were cut back, 0 bases at V and 3 bases at J, with 18 bases in the middle. CDR1 is MGHDK, CDR2 SYGVNS, per germline. The CDR3 DNA reads as TGTGCCAGCAGTGAATATCCACCAAGGGTGGGGTTCTACGAGCAGTACTTC. Amino acid sequence: CASSEYPPRVGFYEQYF.

The chain uses TRBV6-2 or TRBV6-3 and TRBJ2-7, with D hard to call. Germline-derived CDR1 and CDR2 are MNHEY and SVGEGT. This CDR3 spans 15 amino acids. V was shortened by 7 bases and J by 2 bases, with 18 bases between the two germline ends. This chain's CDR3 is CASTQNRAHAYEQYF. Written as DNA, the CDR3 is TGTGCCAGCACCCAGAACCGGGCCCACGCCTACGAGCAGTACTTC.

Ten or more counts support this clonotype. The chain couples TRBV9 to TRBJ2-5, with a tentative D call TRBD2 (5 bases). CDR3 length equals 14 residues. The V gene lost 0 bases and the J gene lost 5 bases, with 11 bases spanning the gap. Per germline, CDR1 SGDLS and CDR2 YYNGEE. This chain's CDR3 is CASSVGTLTETQYF. The CDR3 DNA reads as TGTGCCAGCAGCGTAGGGACTCTTACTGAGACCCAGTACTTC.